This T cell receptor (beta chain) comes out of a study of cytomegalovirus exposure and HLA in healthy donors. This clone was picked up a small number of times. Its antigen remains unidentified. With 60 Vbeta and 13 Jbeta primers, the PCR was carried out. The authors' processing: Tens of millions of unique TCR beta chains, some 9.9 million of them shared, were counted by a later analysis. The assay was immunoSEQ multiplex PCR, and TCRdb's table has in-frame clones only and misses some. The V and J calls and clone size come from that table; D and trimming were worked out from the DNA. This table holds nearly 110,000 clones, about 81% found once. The germline V gene encodes CDR1 MNHNS and CDR2 SASEGT. The V gene lost 5 bases and the J gene lost 5 bases, with 16 bases spanning the gap. This CDR3 contains 15 residues. Study conclusions and caveats: Prediction of most subjects' HLA-A and HLA-B alleles by TCR beta sequences was reportedly accurate.

This rearrangement joins TRBV6-1 to TRBJ2-1; D gene ambiguous. The sequence was collected from a man aged 25 to 45 in good health and CMV-seropositive. The sample consisted of PBMCs. The CDR3 DNA sequence: TGTGCCAGCAGTATACGAAGGTGGCAGGACAATGAGCAGTTCTTC. This codes for CASSIRRWQDNEQFF.